Shown below are 23 T cell receptor beta chains from a single sample sequenced in a study of cytomegalovirus exposure and HLA in healthy donors. Assay used: immunoSEQ multiplex PCR; TCRdb lists only in-frame clones, some missing. The sample consists of 100,000 to 150,000 clones, around nine tenths of them appearing once. Material for sequencing was PBMCs. The source of these receptors is a woman between 18 and 29 years old in good health and CMV-seronegative.

This chain connects TRBV19 to TRBJ1-2; D might be TRBD1 (6 bases). The germline V and J ends were trimmed by 5 bases and 3 bases, with 19 bases remaining between them. This CDR3 region has 16 residues. Germline V gene sequence: CDR1 LNHDA, CDR2 SQIVND (reference sequence). CDR3 nucleotides: TGTGCCAGTAGTGCAACAGGGTTGGCCCGGGACTATGGCTACACCTTC. It translates to CASSATGLARDYGYTF.

The chain recombines TRBV6-4 with TRBJ2-7; perhaps TRBD2 as D (6 bases). Germline loops: CDR1 MRHNA, CDR2 SNTAGT. The CDR3 extends over 14 amino acids. Trimming shortened V by 6 bases and J by 3 bases, and 15 bases separated the two germline ends. Here the CDR3 reads CASRGKGLRYEQYF. In nucleotides, the CDR3 is TGTGCCAGCAGAGGAAAGGGACTCCGCTACGAGCAGTACTTC.

The gene calls are TRBV29-1 and TRBJ2-5; possible D gene TRBD2, 6 bases. With 1 base removed from V and 4 bases from J, the gap between germline ends came to 10 bases. The CDR3 loop spans 13 amino acids. Germline CDR1 is SQVTM and CDR2 is ANQGSEA. The CDR3 loop is CSVEVGGAETQYF. DNA of the CDR3: TGCAGCGTTGAAGTCGGCGGGGCAGAGACCCAGTACTTC.

Here the CDR3 reads CASSFGAESTDTQYF. CDR3 bases: TGTGCCAGCAGCTTTGGAGCGGAGAGCACAGATACGCAGTATTTT. The J gene is TRBJ2-3, the V gene TRBV7-3, with a possible D match to TRBD2 (5 bases). V was trimmed by 3 bases and J by 0 bases, leaving 10 bases between them. Germline-derived CDR1 and CDR2 are SGHTA and FQGTGA. The CDR3 has 15 amino acids.

The rearrangement uses TRBV19 and TRBJ2-1, with TRBD2 matching over 9 bases. Losses at the gene ends were 4 bases for V and 9 bases for J; bases not matched to a gene: 13. CDR3 length equals 16 residues. Germline assignment: CDR1 LNHDA and CDR2 SQIVND (reference sequence). The chain's CDR3 is CASSSSGTSPNTEQFF. CDR3 bases: TGTGCCAGTAGTAGTAGCGGGACTAGCCCGAATACTGAGCAGTTCTTC.

The chain couples TRBV6-1 to TRBJ2-7; 13 bases fit TRBD2. With V trimmed by 3 bases and J by 7 bases, 9 bases remained unmatched. The CDR3 consists of 16 residues. Germline CDR1 MNHNS, CDR2 SASEGT. This CDR3 is CASSDLGLAGSREQYF. The CDR3 DNA is TGTGCCAGCAGTGACTTGGGACTAGCGGGATCCCGTGAGCAGTACTTC.

This clone was recorded only once. The chain joins TRBV5-5 to TRBJ1-5; unclear D gene. The germline CDR1 and CDR2 sequences are SGHKS and YYEKEE (reference sequence). This CDR3 has 12 residues. Trimming stripped 4 bases from V and 4 bases from J, with 6 bases between. The CDR3 sequence: CASSPGNQPQHF. The CDR3 bases are TGTGCCAGCAGCCCCGGTAATCAGCCCCAGCATTTT.

This rearrangement joins TRBV27 to TRBJ2-1; 11 nucleotides agree with TRBD2. The CDR3 consists of 16 residues. V dropped 5 bases and J dropped 7; count of bases not matched to a gene: 10. Germline CDR1 and CDR2: MNHEY and SMNVEV (reference sequence). This CDR3 reads CASSLTSGGLGNEQFF. The CDR3 nucleotides read TGTGCCAGCAGTCTCACTAGCGGGGGCTTAGGAAATGAGCAGTTCTTC.

The rearrangement uses TRBV2 and TRBJ2-2, with TRBD2 matching 7 bases. The CDR3 is made up of 15 amino acids. CDR1 is SNHLY and CDR2 is FYNNEI in the germline V gene. The V gene end was trimmed by 2 bases and the J gene end by 5 bases; junction bases not matched to a gene: 5. As DNA, the CDR3 is TGTGCCAGCAGTGAACGGGCGGGAGAGACCGGGGAGCTGTTTTTT. Translation gives CASSERAGETGELFF.

This clone has a single count. The chain couples TRBV2 to TRBJ2-6, with TRBD1 matching 9 bases. Germline values: CDR1 SNHLY, CDR2 FYNNEI. J gave up 0 bases and V 7 bases, and 10 bases lay outside the gene matches. The CDR3 contains 18 residues. The CDR3 region is CASIHPGQGISGANVLTF. The CDR3 DNA reads TGTGCCAGCATTCATCCGGGACAGGGTATCTCTGGGGCCAACGTCCTGACTTTC.

V and J are TRBV30 and TRBJ1-5; tentative D call: TRBD1 (6 bases). Germline CDR1 is GTSNPN and CDR2 is SVGIG (reference sequence). The CDR3 extends over 14 amino acids. V lost 3 bases and J lost 6, with 15 bases in between. CDR3 sequence reads: CAWSPGGGIQPQHF. The CDR3 nucleotides read TGTGCCTGGAGCCCAGGCGGGGGCATTCAGCCCCAGCATTTT. Full variable domain (remainder filled in from reference TRBV30 and TRBJ1-5): SQTIHQWPATLVQPVGSPLSLECTVEGTSNPNLYWYRQAAGRGLQLLFYSVGIGQISSEVPQNLSASRPQDRQFILSSKKLLLSDSGFYLCAWSPGGGIQPQHFGDGTRLSIL.

The chain links TRBV29-1 to TRBJ1-2; 9 bases match TRBD1. V shed 7 bases and J 8 bases; nucleotides not matched to a gene: 14. The CDR3 is 14 amino acids. Looked up from germline, CDR1 is SQVTM and CDR2 is ANQGSEA. The CDR3 region is CSGVQGAVGLGYTF. As DNA, the CDR3 is TGCAGCGGCGTACAGGGGGCGGTGGGGCTAGGCTACACCTTC.

The chain is built from TRBV6-6 and TRBJ1-4, with 7 bases matching TRBD1. Germline trimming cut 5 bases from V and 5 bases from J; bases unmatched to any gene: 5. Germline loops: CDR1 MNHNY, CDR2 SVGAGI (reference sequence). This CDR3 is built from 14 residues. In DNA, the CDR3 is TGTGCCAGCAGTCTGACAGGGCCGAATGAAAAACTGTTTTTT. It is translated as CASSLTGPNEKLFF.

This clone was picked up a small number of times. The chain couples TRBV10-3 to TRBJ2-1, with 7 nucleotides matching TRBD2. V lost 7 bases, J lost 6 bases, and 9 bases stayed unmatched. This CDR3 is 14 amino acids long. Germline CDR1 and CDR2: ENHRY and SYGVKD. The CDR3 spells CAITPGRGGNEQFF. CDR3 nucleotides: TGTGCCATCACCCCAGGTCGCGGGGGCAATGAGCAGTTCTTC.

This clone was recorded once. The chain carries TRBV7-3 and TRBJ1-2, with D tentatively TRBD1 (5 bases). V was cut by 2 bases and J by 3 bases, with 13 bases left in between. The CDR3 consists of 15 residues. CDR1 is SGHTA and CDR2 is FQGTGA in the germline V gene. CDR3 DNA sequence: TGTGCCAGCAGCTTACTCAGGGTAACAGACTATGGCTACACCTTC. It codes for CASSLLRVTDYGYTF.

V and J are TRBV6-1 and TRBJ2-1; 10 bases match TRBD2. CDR3 length equals 16 residues. Germline values: CDR1 MNHNS, CDR2 SASEGT. The J segment lost 2 bases and the V segment lost 4 bases, leaving 5 bases of the junction unmatched. The CDR3 DNA follows: TGTGCCAGCAGTGGTAGACTAGCGGGTACCTACAATGAGCAGTTCTTC. This encodes CASSGRLAGTYNEQFF.

The chain combines TRBV5-5 with TRBJ1-2; 8 nucleotides align to TRBD1. Germline CDR1 SGHKS, CDR2 YYEKEE (reference sequence). The V gene end was trimmed by 0 bases and the J gene end by 6 bases; junction bases not matched to a gene: 7. The CDR3 consists of 15 residues. The CDR3 nucleotides read TGTGCCAGCAGCTTGGGACAGGGGATCCGCAATGGCTACACCTTC. It codes for CASSLGQGIRNGYTF.

This chain uses TRBV4-1 with TRBJ2-3; D unresolved. CDR1 is MGHRA, CDR2 YSYEKL, per germline. The CDR3 runs 17 residues. V was shortened by 0 bases and J by 1 base, with 14 bases between the two germline ends. The CDR3 loop is CASSQDLGTYGTDTQYF. Here the CDR3 DNA reads TGCGCCAGCAGCCAAGATCTGGGCACCTACGGCACAGATACGCAGTATTTT.

This chain uses TRBV4-2 with TRBJ1-5; a weak D match, TRBD1 (5 bases). The CDR3 runs 17 residues. Trimming pared 0 bases from V and 6 bases from J, leaving 18 bases between. Germline V gives CDR1 LGHNA, CDR2 YNFKEQ. The CDR3: CASSQDLGGRATQPQHF. CDR3 nucleotide sequence: TGTGCCAGCAGCCAAGATCTAGGTGGCAGGGCGACTCAGCCCCAGCATTTT.

The V call is TRBV7-9, the J call TRBJ2-3, with TRBD2 as a possible D gene (5 bases). This CDR3 comprises 15 residues. Trimming pared 0 bases from V and 2 bases from J, leaving 9 bases between. CDR1 is SEHNR and CDR2 is FQNEAQ in the germline V gene (reference sequence). The CDR3, as DNA: TGTGCCAGCAGCTTAGCGGAGCGGAACACAGATACGCAGTATTTT. This gives the protein CASSLAERNTDTQYF.

J is TRBJ1-2 and V is TRBV6-5, with 7 bases aligning to TRBD1. Germline CDR1 MNHEY, CDR2 SVGAGI. J was trimmed by 8 bases and V by 5 bases; bases with no gene match: 11. This CDR3 region has 14 residues. The CDR3 reads CASSLHLQGEGYTF. CDR3 nucleotides: TGTGCCAGCAGTCTCCACCTCCAGGGGGAGGGCTACACCTTC.

The rearrangement uses TRBV7-9 and TRBJ2-1, with 9 bases that match TRBD2. V lost 4 bases, J lost 0 bases, and 13 bases stayed unmatched. Per the germline V gene, CDR1 is SEHNR and CDR2 is FQNEAQ (reference sequence). There are 19 residues in the CDR3. This CDR3 reads CASSSYHRLAVSSYNEQFF. In DNA, the CDR3 is TGTGCCAGCAGCTCGTACCATAGACTAGCGGTGAGCTCCTACAATGAGCAGTTCTTC.

The chain is built from TRBV5-6 and TRBJ2-7; 9 bases fit TRBD2. Trimming at V came to 4 bases and at J to 4 bases, leaving 6 bases not matched to a gene. The germline CDR1 and CDR2 sequences are SGHDT and YYEEEE. There are 14 residues in the CDR3. The CDR3 bases are TGTGCCAGCAGCGATAGCGGGAGACTTTACGAGCAGTACTTC. Residues: CASSDSGRLYEQYF. Looking up the rest from reference TRBV5-6 and TRBJ2-7 gives the full variable domain: DAGVTQSPTHLIKTRGQQVTLRCSPKSGHDTVSWYQQALGQGPQFIFQYYEEEERQRGNFPDRFSGHQFPNYSSELNVNALLLGDSALYLCASSDSGRLYEQYFGPGTRLTVT.